This passage covers 22 T cell receptor beta chains from one sample sequenced in a study of blood T cell repertoires in COVID-19. Using immunoSEQ multiplex PCR, the repertoire was profiled, and TCRdb retains in-frame clones only, with some absent. The data show about 350,000 clones, roughly 87% seen once. The sequenced sample was PBMCs or T cells enriched from blood (not recorded which). These receptors were collected from a woman between 25 and 40 years old who had recovered from COVID-19.

CDR3 amino acids: CASSLRRPMNTEAFF. Written as DNA, the CDR3 is TGTGCCAGCAGTTTGCGGCGTCCAATGAACACTGAAGCTTTCTTT. The chain uses TRBV28 and TRBJ1-1; D call uncertain. The CDR3 consists of 15 residues. The V end lost 3 bases, the J end lost 0 bases, and 11 bases lay between the germline ends. CDR1 MDHEN and CDR2 SYDVKM come from the germline V gene. Full variable domain (missing parts from reference TRBV28 and TRBJ1-1): DVKVTQSSRYLVKRTGEKVFLECVQDMDHENMFWYRQDPGLGLRLIYFSYDVKMKEKGDIPEGYSVSREKKERFSLILESASTNQTSMYLCASSLRRPMNTEAFFGQGTRLTVV.

The V gene is TRBV28, the J gene TRBJ1-4; D possibly corresponds to TRBD1 (5 bases). The V end was cut by 8 bases, the J end by 8 bases, with 15 bases between. The CDR3 contains 13 residues. Germline CDR1 is MDHEN and CDR2 is SYDVKM. DNA for the CDR3: TGTGCCAGCCGCTGGGGCAGGTACGAAAAACTGTTTTTT. It is translated as CASRWGRYEKLFF.

The chain combines TRBV11-2 with TRBJ1-1; 7 bases map to TRBD1. From germline, CDR1 is SGHAT and CDR2 FQNNGV. V lost 5 bases and J lost 5; bases outside the gene matches: 8. This CDR3 has 14 residues. The CDR3, as DNA: TGTGCCAGCAGCCCAGACAGGGCCCGGACTGAAGCTTTCTTT. This sequence encodes CASSPDRARTEAFF.

The V call is TRBV19, the J call TRBJ1-5; 11 nucleotides line up with TRBD1. Per the germline V gene, CDR1 is LNHDA and CDR2 is SQIVND (reference sequence). The CDR3 has 18 amino acids. Trimming at V came to 4 bases and at J to 1 base, leaving 9 bases not matched to a gene. The CDR3 nucleotides read TGTGCCAGTAGTACCCTTGGACAGGGGGCGCGGAGCAATCAGCCCCAGCATTTT. Translation: CASSTLGQGARSNQPQHF. The full variable domain, completed using reference TRBV19 and TRBJ1-5, is DGGITQSPKYLFRKEGQNVTLSCEQNLNHDAMYWYRQDPGQGLRLIYYSQIVNDFQKGDIAEGYSVSREKKESFPLTVTSAQKNPTAFYLCASSTLGQGARSNQPQHFGDGTRLSIL.

The genes are TRBV28 and TRBJ2-1; 10 bases are shared with TRBD2. CDR3 length: 16 residues. Germline CDR1 and CDR2: MDHEN and SYDVKM. J gave up 7 bases and V 5 bases, and 11 bases lay outside the gene matches. CDR3 sequence reads: CASSPSSGGARNEQFF. In DNA form, the CDR3 reads TGTGCCAGCAGTCCCTCCAGCGGGGGGGCTAGAAATGAGCAGTTCTTC. The full variable domain, in which reference TRBV28 and TRBJ2-1 provide the parts outside the CDR3, is DVKVTQSSRYLVKRTGEKVFLECVQDMDHENMFWYRQDPGLGLRLIYFSYDVKMKEKGDIPEGYSVSREKKERFSLILESASTNQTSMYLCASSPSSGGARNEQFFGPGTRLTVL.

The chain is built from TRBV6-5 and TRBJ1-3; D is possibly TRBD1 (6 bases). The CDR3 consists of 14 residues. V shed 8 bases and J shed 1 base, with 12 bases lying between them. Germline V gene lookup returns CDR1 MNHEY and CDR2 SVGAGI. CDR3 residues: CASRRDISGNTIYF. The CDR3 nucleotides are TGTGCCAGCCGCAGGGACATTTCTGGAAACACCATATATTTT.

As regards this clone: Other DNA sequences in the sample encode the same CDR3. This sequence joins TRBV28 and TRBJ2-3, with 7 bases that match TRBD1. The ends lost 4 bases at V and 1 base at J; junction bases unmatched: 5. The CDR3 extends over 15 amino acids. CDR1 and CDR2 from the germline V gene are MDHEN and SYDVKM. This chain's CDR3 is CASSSRQGGTDTQYF. The CDR3 coding sequence is TGTGCCAGCAGTTCTAGACAGGGCGGCACAGATACGCAGTATTTT. The full variable domain, rest sourced from reference TRBV28 and TRBJ2-3, is DVKVTQSSRYLVKRTGEKVFLECVQDMDHENMFWYRQDPGLGLRLIYFSYDVKMKEKGDIPEGYSVSREKKERFSLILESASTNQTSMYLCASSSRQGGTDTQYFGPGTRLTVL.

The chain links TRBV18 to TRBJ2-5, with 9 bases matching TRBD1. This CDR3 is 15 amino acids long. Germline V CDR1 and CDR2: KGHSH, LQKENI. V gave up 3 bases and J gave up 5 bases; unmatched junction bases: 7. The CDR3 reads CASSPGQGGFETQYF. CDR3 coding DNA: TGTGCCAGCTCACCGGGACAGGGAGGATTCGAGACCCAGTACTTC.

CDR3 in amino acids: CASSLGVGGTTGELFF. The CDR3 coding sequence is TGTGCCAGCAGCTTAGGGGTCGGGGGTACCACCGGGGAGCTGTTTTTT. This chain connects TRBV11-3 to TRBJ2-2, with D possibly being TRBD2 (6 bases). The CDR3 runs to 16 residues. The V gene's germline CDR1 is SGHNT and CDR2 YENEEA. The ends were cut back, 1 base at V and 4 bases at J, with 13 bases in the middle.

This chain joins TRBV24-1 and TRBJ2-2; 7 positions match TRBD1. The germline V gene encodes CDR1 KGHDR and CDR2 SFDVKD. The ends lost 1 base at V and 2 bases at J; junction bases unmatched: 3. This CDR3 is built from 16 residues. CDR3 amino acids: CATSDLRGRNTGELFF. The CDR3 DNA reads TGTGCCACCAGTGATTTAAGGGGGCGAAACACCGGGGAGCTGTTTTTT.

The chain has TRBV7-8 and TRBJ1-1; maybe TRBD1 (5 bases). Germline assignment: CDR1 SGHVS and CDR2 FQNEAQ. Trimming stripped 1 base from V and 1 base from J, with 19 bases between. The CDR3 sequence is 18 residues long. The DNA of the CDR3 is TGTGCCAGCAGCTTAGTAGTTCAGTATCGTAGGGGGAACACTGAAGCTTTCTTT. It codes for CASSLVVQYRRGNTEAFF.

The CDR3 protein is CASSPSGGVQETQYF. The DNA of the CDR3 is TGCGCCAGCAGCCCTAGCGGGGGAGTACAAGAGACCCAGTACTTC. This sequence joins TRBV10-2 and TRBJ2-5; 10 bases line up with TRBD2. V gave up 6 bases and J gave up 2 bases; unmatched junction bases: 6. The CDR3 runs to 15 residues. The germline gives CDR1 WSHSY, CDR2 SAAADI.

This rearrangement joins TRBV19 to TRBJ1-6; the match to TRBD1 covers 7 bases. The CDR3 runs 15 residues. CDR1 is LNHDA, CDR2 SQIVND, per germline (reference sequence). The V and J ends lost 4 bases and 7 bases, in that order; junction bases with no gene match: 7. CDR3 residues: CASSTGQTANSPLHF. CDR3 sequence (DNA): TGTGCCAGTAGTACGGGACAGACAGCAAATTCACCCCTCCACTTT.

The chain uses TRBV6-4 and TRBJ1-4, with 7 nucleotides matching TRBD1. The germline V gene encodes CDR1 MRHNA and CDR2 SNTAGT. Germline trimming cut 2 bases from V and 11 bases from J; bases unmatched to any gene: 5. The CDR3 has 13 amino acids. The CDR3 region is CASSDDQGVKLFF. CDR3 nucleotide sequence: TGTGCCAGCAGTGACGACCAGGGGGTTAAACTGTTTTTT.

J is TRBJ2-1 and V is TRBV5-1, with TRBD2 identical over 7 bases. The germline CDR1 and CDR2 sequences are SGHRS and YFSETQ. Trimming took 1 base from V and 8 from J; bases not matched to a gene: 6. This CDR3 has 14 amino acids. CDR3 in amino acids: CASSLTAGSDEQFF. The DNA of the CDR3 is TGCGCCAGCAGCTTGACAGCGGGGAGCGATGAGCAGTTCTTC. Drawing the rest from reference TRBV5-1 and TRBJ2-1, the complete variable domain is KAGVTQTPRYLIKTRGQQVTLSCSPISGHRSVSWYQQTPGQGLQFLFEYFSETQRNKGNFPGRFSGRQFSNSRSEMNVSTLELGDSALYLCASSLTAGSDEQFFGPGTRLTVL.

The count of this clone is one. This chain connects TRBV14 to TRBJ2-5; TRBD1 aligns across 7 bases. The germline CDR1 and CDR2 sequences are SGHDN and FVKESK. Losses at the gene ends were 3 bases for V and 6 bases for J; bases not matched to a gene: 10. CDR3 length: 15 residues. The CDR3 bases are TGTGCCAGCAGCCAGACAGGGTGGAAGAAGAAGACCCAGTACTTC. Its protein is CASSQTGWKKKTQYF.

The V call is TRBV28, the J call TRBJ1-4; TRBD1 might be the D (6 bases). V was trimmed by 5 bases and J by 7 bases, leaving 17 bases between them. Germline V gene data show CDR1 as MDHEN and CDR2 as SYDVKM. This CDR3 has 15 amino acids. The DNA for the CDR3 is TGTGCCAGCAGTCCCAGGGGCCCAACGGGTGAAAAACTGTTTTTT. Residues: CASSPRGPTGEKLFF.

This sequence joins TRBV12-1 and TRBJ1-6; TRBD1, the table's D call, was not compared with the DNA. TRBV12-1 is an annotated pseudogene. This CDR3 has 19 amino acids. The CDR3 DNA sequence: TGTGCCAGCAGCTTTGCCGGCGCTGGACAGCTCCCTAGGGATTCACCCCTCCACTTT. It encodes CASSFAGAGQLPRDSPLHF.

The rearrangement joins TRBV5-4 to TRBJ1-6; TRBD1 is a possible D gene (6 bases). This CDR3 region has 15 residues. V dropped 4 bases and J dropped 2 bases, with 10 bases sitting between them. The germline V gene has CDR1 SGHNT and CDR2 YYREEE (reference sequence). The CDR3 region is CASSRGSAYNSPLHF. CDR3 sequence (DNA): TGTGCCAGCAGCAGGGGGTCAGCCTATAATTCACCCCTCCACTTT. Using reference TRBV5-4 and TRBJ1-6 for the parts outside the CDR3, the full variable domain is ETGVTQSPTHLIKTRGQQVTLRCSSQSGHNTVSWYQQALGQGPQFIFQYYREEENGRGNFPPRFSGLQFPNYSSELNVNALELDDSALYLCASSRGSAYNSPLHFGNGTRLTVT.

In its sample, this clone was seen a few times. V gene TRBV19 combines with J gene TRBJ2-3, with D perhaps matching TRBD1 (7 bases). V was cut by 1 base and J by 3 bases, with 14 bases left in between. The germline gives CDR1 LNHDA, CDR2 SQIVND (reference sequence). The CDR3 totals 16 residues. CDR3 residues: CASSIGLEGATDTQYF. CDR3 sequence (DNA): TGTGCCAGTAGTATAGGGTTGGAGGGGGCGACAGATACGCAGTATTTT.

This chain links TRBV5-1 with TRBJ1-5, with a weak D call TRBD1 (6 bases). Germline values: CDR1 SGHRS, CDR2 YFSETQ. The V end lost 2 bases, the J end lost 4 bases, and 19 bases lay between the germline ends. The CDR3 loop spans 17 amino acids. The CDR3 DNA reads TGCGCCAGCAGCTTTTTCCCCAGGGGCGCAAAGAATCAGCCCCAGCATTTT. Amino acid sequence: CASSFFPRGAKNQPQHF. The entire variable domain, with the rest obtained from reference TRBV5-1 and TRBJ1-5, is as follows: KAGVTQTPRYLIKTRGQQVTLSCSPISGHRSVSWYQQTPGQGLQFLFEYFSETQRNKGNFPGRFSGRQFSNSRSEMNVSTLELGDSALYLCASSFFPRGAKNQPQHFGDGTRLSIL.

V and J are TRBV27 and TRBJ2-1; D might be TRBD1 (6 bases). V lost 3 bases to trimming and J lost 0 bases, with 15 bases between them. The CDR3 runs 17 residues. Germline values: CDR1 MNHEY, CDR2 SMNVEV (reference sequence). CDR3 protein: CASSFPTGPGSYNEQFF. CDR3 coding DNA: TGTGCCAGCAGTTTCCCCACAGGGCCCGGCTCCTACAATGAGCAGTTCTTC.